The present T cell receptor (beta chain) was sequenced within a study of shared clonotypes between healthy human individuals. Overall study context: CD4 naive and CD4 memory each took three plates per donor, while CD8 naive took two and CD8 memory one.

This CDR3 spans 15 amino acids. Germline V gene lookup returns CDR1 MNHNS and CDR2 SASEGT. The J segment lost 4 bases and the V segment lost 6 bases, leaving 9 bases of the junction unmatched. As regards this clone: No antigen is known for it.

Clones were read by immunoSEQ multiplex PCR, and TCRdb kept only the in-frame ones, dropping some. The repertoire includes hundreds of thousands of clones, about 96% of them detected once, and 0.05% to 0.07% sits in the top ten. Study findings and constraints: Sampling covered nothing but blood. Tissue TCR repertoires likely differ from those found in blood. In contrast to clonotypes shared by all four donors, non-shared clonotypes had lower generation probabilities.

All donors qualified as healthy HIV-negative adults and had experienced no recent acute infections or vaccinations. The rearrangement links TRBV6-1 to TRBJ2-7; 10 bases are shared with TRBD1. Material for sequencing was naive CD4+ T cells sorted from blood. Described subset: CD45RA+ positively selected. The TCR sequence derives from a woman in her twenties or thirties in good health. The CDR3 protein is CASSDRDRGRYEQYF. The CDR3 DNA reads TGTGCCAGCAGCGACAGGGACAGGGGTCGGTACGAGCAGTACTTC.